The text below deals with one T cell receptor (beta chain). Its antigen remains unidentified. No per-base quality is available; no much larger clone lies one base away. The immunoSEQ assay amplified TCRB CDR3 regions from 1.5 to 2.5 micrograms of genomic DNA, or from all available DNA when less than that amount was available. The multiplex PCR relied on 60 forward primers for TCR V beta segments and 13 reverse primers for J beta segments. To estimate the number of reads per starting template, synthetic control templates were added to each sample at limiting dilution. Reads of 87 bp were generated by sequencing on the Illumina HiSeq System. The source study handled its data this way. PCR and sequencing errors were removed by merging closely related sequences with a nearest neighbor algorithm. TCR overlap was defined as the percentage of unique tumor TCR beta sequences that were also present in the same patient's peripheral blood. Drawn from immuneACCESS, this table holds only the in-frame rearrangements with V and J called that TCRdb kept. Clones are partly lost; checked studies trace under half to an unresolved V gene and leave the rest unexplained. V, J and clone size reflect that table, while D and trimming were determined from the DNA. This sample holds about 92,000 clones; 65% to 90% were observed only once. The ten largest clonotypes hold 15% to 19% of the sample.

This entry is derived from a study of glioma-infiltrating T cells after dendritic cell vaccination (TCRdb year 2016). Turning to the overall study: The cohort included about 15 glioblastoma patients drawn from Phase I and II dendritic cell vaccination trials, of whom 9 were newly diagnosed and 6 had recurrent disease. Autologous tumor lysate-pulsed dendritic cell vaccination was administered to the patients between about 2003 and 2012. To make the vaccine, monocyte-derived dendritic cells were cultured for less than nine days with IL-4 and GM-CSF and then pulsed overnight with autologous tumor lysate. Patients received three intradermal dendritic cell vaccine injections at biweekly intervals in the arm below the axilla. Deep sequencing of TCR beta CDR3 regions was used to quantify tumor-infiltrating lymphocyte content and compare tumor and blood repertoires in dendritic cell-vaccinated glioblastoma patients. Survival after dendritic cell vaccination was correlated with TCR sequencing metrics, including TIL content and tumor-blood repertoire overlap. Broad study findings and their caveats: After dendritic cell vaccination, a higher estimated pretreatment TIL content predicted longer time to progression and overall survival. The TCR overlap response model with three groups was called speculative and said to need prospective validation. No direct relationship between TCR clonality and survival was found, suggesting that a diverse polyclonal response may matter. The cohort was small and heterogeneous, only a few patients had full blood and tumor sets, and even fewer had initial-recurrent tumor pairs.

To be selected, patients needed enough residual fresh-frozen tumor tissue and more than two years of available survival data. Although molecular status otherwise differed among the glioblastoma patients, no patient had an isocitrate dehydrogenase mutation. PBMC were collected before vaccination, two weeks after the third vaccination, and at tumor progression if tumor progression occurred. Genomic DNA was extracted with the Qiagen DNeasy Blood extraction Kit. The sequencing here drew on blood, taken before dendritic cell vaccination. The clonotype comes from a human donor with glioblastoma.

CDR3 reads: CASSSRDRVSYEQYF. At the DNA level, the sequence is TGTGCCAGCAGCTCCCGGGACAGGGTTTCCTACGAGCAGTACTTC. In this chain, TRBV7-9 is recombined with TRBJ2-7; 9 bases in between match TRBD1. Trimming leaves V shorter by 4 bases and J shorter by 1 base, with the junction holding 5 bases beyond the gene matches. Including the terminal cysteine and phenylalanine, the CDR3 comprises 15 residues. The sequence is cut down to CDR3 DNA, 45 bases in frame from base 1. For CDR1 and CDR2, the germline V gene (reference sequence) lists SEHNR and FQNEAQ. With the portions outside the CDR3 filled from the reference TRBV7-9 and TRBJ2-7 genes, the complete variable region becomes DTGVSQNPRHKITKRGQNVTFRCDPISEHNRLYWYRQTLGQGPEFLTYFQNEAQLEKSRLLSDRFSAERPKGSFSTLEIQRTEQGDSAMYLCASSSRDRVSYEQYFGPGTRLTVT.